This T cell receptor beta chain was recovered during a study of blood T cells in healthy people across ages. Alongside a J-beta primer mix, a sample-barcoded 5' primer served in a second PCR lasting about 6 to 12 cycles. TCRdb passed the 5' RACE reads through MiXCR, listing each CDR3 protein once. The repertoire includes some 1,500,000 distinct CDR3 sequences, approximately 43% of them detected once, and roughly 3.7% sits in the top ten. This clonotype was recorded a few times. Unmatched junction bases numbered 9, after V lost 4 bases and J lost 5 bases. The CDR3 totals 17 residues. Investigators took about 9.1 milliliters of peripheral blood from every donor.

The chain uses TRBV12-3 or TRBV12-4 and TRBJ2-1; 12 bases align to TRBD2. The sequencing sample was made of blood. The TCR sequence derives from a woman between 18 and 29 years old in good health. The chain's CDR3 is CASSSPRLAGVDNEQFF. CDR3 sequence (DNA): TGTGCCAGCAGTTCCCCTAGACTAGCGGGGGTAGACAATGAGCAGTTCTTC.